This is a list of T cell receptor beta chains from one sample in a study of blood T cell repertoires in COVID-19. Assay: immunoSEQ multiplex PCR; the TCRdb copy retains only in-frame clones and omits some. This sample has roughly 130,000 clones, with roughly 83% found just once. Sequenced input: peripheral blood. The receptors derive from a woman aged 25 to 45 who had recovered from COVID-19. The conserved cysteine and the conserved F or W are not part of the CDR3 here.

>TRBJ1-6|TRBV4-2
ASSIRQDYNSPLH
>TRBJ1-5|TRBV14
ASSQDLGGPQH
>TRBJ1-2|TRBV6-5
ASSYSRDHYGYT
>TRBJ1-5|TRBV29-1
SVASGSSNQPQH
>TRBJ1-2|TRBV11-2
ASSEVGVGYGYT
>TRBJ2-1|TRBV4-2
ASSQDPGTTVEGQF
>TRBJ1-2|TRBV3-1/TRBV3-2
ASSQGPTGTGSGYT
>TRBJ1-4|TRBV5-1
ASSPERNEKLF
>TRBJ2-5|TRBV20-1
SARERETQY
>TRBJ2-7|TRBV12-5
ASGPRTLLDEQY
>TRBJ1-2|TRBV27
ASSRVGASYGYT
>TRBJ2-3|TRBV2
ASRFGLAGDATDTQY
>TRBJ2-1|TRBV9
ASTTPGGDNEQF
>TRBJ1-3|TRBV5-1
ASSGGSSGNTIY
>TRBJ2-1|TRBV12-5
ASGLVRGYSAGVNNEQF
>TRBJ1-2|TRBV14
ASSQETGGAST
>TRBJ2-1|TRBV5-4
ASSLASSDEQF
>TRBJ1-2|TRBV3-1/TRBV3-2
ASSPYWGEGYT
>TRBJ2-3|TRBV5-1
ASSGGQIRTSTDTQY
>TRBJ1-1|TRBV27
ASRGHGNTEAF